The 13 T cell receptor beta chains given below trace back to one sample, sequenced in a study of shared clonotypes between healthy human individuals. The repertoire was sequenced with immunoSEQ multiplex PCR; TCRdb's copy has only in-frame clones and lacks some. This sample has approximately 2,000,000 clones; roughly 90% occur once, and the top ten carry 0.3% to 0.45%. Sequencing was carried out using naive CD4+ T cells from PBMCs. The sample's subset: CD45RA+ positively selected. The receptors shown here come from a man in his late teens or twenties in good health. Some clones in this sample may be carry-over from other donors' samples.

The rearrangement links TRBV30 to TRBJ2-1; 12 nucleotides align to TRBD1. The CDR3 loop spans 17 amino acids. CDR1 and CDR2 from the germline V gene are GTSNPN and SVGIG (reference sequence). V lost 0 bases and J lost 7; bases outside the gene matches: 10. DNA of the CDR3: TGTGCCTGGAGTGTACTGCGGGGACAGGGGGCAAGTAATGAGCAGTTCTTC. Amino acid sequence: CAWSVLRGQGASNEQFF.

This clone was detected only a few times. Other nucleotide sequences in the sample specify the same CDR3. The CDR3 bases are TGTGCCAGCAGCTTAGATTTGAACACTGAAGCTTTCTTT. Its translation is CASSLDLNTEAFF. J is TRBJ1-1 and V is TRBV11-2; no firm D call. CDR1 is SGHAT and CDR2 is FQNNGV in the germline V gene. There are 13 residues in the CDR3. Trimming removed 0 bases at V and 0 bases at J, with 2 bases between.

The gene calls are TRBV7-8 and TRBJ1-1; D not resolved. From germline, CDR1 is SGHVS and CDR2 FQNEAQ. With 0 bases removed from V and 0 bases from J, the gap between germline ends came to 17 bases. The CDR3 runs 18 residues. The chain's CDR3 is CASSLASIVGDLNTEAFF. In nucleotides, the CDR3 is TGTGCCAGCAGCTTAGCGTCAATAGTCGGGGATCTGAACACTGAAGCTTTCTTT.

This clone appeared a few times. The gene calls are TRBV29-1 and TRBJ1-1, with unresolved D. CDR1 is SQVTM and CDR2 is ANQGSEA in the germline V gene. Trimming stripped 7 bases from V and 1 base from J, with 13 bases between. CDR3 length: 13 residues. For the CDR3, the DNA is TGCAGCGCAGACGGCTACAGGAACACTGAAGCTTTCTTT. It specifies CSADGYRNTEAFF. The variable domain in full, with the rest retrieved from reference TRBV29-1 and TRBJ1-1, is SAVISQKPSRDICQRGTSLTIQCQVDSQVTMMFWYRQQPGQSLTLIATANQGSEATYESGFVIDKFPISRPNLTFSTLTVSNMSPEDSSIYLCSADGYRNTEAFFGQGTRLTVV.

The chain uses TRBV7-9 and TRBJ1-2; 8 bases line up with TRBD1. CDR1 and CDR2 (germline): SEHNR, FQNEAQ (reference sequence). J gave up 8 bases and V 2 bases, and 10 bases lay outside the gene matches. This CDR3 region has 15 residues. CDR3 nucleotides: TGTGCCAGCAGCTTACCAGCCCAGGGGGCGGGAGGCTACACCTTC. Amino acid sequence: CASSLPAQGAGGYTF.

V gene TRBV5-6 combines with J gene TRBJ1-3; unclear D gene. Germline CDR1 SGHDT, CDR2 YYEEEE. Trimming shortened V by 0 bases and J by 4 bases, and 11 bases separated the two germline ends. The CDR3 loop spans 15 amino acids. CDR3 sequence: CASSLARTQGNTIYF. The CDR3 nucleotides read TGTGCCAGCAGCTTGGCTCGGACTCAAGGAAACACCATATATTTT.

The CDR3 DNA reads TGTGCCAGCAGCTTGTCTGAGGGGCCCTACGAGCAGTACTTC. It encodes CASSLSEGPYEQYF. This chain connects TRBV5-4 to TRBJ2-7; possibly TRBD1 or TRBD2 for D (5 bases each). The CDR3 extends over 14 amino acids. Trimming stripped 1 base from V and 2 bases from J, with 10 bases between. The V gene's germline CDR1 is SGHNT and CDR2 YYREEE (reference sequence).

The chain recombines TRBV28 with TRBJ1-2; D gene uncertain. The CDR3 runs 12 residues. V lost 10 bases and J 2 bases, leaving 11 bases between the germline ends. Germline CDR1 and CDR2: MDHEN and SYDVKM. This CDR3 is CATTDINYGYTF. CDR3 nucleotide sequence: TGTGCCACGACCGACATAAACTATGGCTACACCTTC.

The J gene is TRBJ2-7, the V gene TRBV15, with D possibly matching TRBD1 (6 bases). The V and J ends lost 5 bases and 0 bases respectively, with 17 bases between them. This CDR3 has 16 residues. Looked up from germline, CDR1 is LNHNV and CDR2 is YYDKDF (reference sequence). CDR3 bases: TGTGCCACCAGCGAGTTCCGGGACATCCGCTCCTACGAGCAGTACTTC. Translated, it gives CATSEFRDIRSYEQYF.

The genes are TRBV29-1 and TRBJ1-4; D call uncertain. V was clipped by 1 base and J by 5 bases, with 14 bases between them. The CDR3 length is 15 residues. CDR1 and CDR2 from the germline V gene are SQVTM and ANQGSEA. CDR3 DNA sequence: TGCAGCGTTGAAGTTTCTAGGAGGGAGAATGAAAAACTGTTTTTT. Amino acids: CSVEVSRRENEKLFF.

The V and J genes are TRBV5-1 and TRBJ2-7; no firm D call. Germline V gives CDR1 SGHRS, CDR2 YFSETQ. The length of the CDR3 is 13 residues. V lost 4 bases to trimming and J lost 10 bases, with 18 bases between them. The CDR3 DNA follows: TGCGCCAGCAGCCAAAAGGACGCCGACCACCAGTACTTC. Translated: CASSQKDADHQYF.

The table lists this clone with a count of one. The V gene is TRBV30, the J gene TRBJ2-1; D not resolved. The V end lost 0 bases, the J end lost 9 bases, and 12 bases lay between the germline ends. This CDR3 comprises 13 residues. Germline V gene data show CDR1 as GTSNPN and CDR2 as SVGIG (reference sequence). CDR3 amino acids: CAWSVRVFGEQFF. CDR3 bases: TGTGCCTGGAGTGTAAGGGTCTTTGGTGAGCAGTTCTTC. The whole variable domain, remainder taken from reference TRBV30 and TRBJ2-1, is SQTIHQWPATLVQPVGSPLSLECTVEGTSNPNLYWYRQAAGRGLQLLFYSVGIGQISSEVPQNLSASRPQDRQFILSSKKLLLSDSGFYLCAWSVRVFGEQFFGPGTRLTVL.

The CDR3 DNA reads as TGTGCCAGCAGACAGGAGTTAATGAACACTGAAGCTTTCTTT. It is translated as CASRQELMNTEAFF. The chain has TRBV2 and TRBJ1-1, with D possibly being TRBD1 (5 bases). Per germline, CDR1 SNHLY and CDR2 FYNNEI. The CDR3 extends over 14 amino acids. The germline V and J ends were trimmed by 6 bases and 0 bases, with 11 bases remaining between them.